A single sample is the source of the 8 T cell receptor beta chains below, sequenced in a study of metastatic and nonmetastatic thyroid tumors. Before thyroid surgery, none of the patients had received any treatment. TCRdb ran MiXCR on the PCR reads. The repertoire holds about 92,000 clones, with 15% as singletons. The sample taken for sequencing was blood. These receptors all stem from a female donor with papillary thyroid cancer or a benign thyroid nodule (not recorded which). Some clones in this sample may be carry-over from other donors' samples.

The V gene is TRBV4-1, the J gene TRBJ2-3; 8 nucleotides line up with TRBD2. The germline gives CDR1 MGHRA, CDR2 YSYEKL. Germline trimming cut 3 bases from V and 5 bases from J; bases unmatched to any gene: 7. This CDR3 contains 15 residues. The CDR3 is CASSQSLSGEDTQYF. The CDR3 coding sequence is TGCGCCAGCAGCCAGTCCCTTAGCGGGGAAGATACGCAGTATTTT.

This clone was detected many times. The chain combines TRBV4-1 with TRBJ2-5, with a weak D call TRBD2 (6 bases). Germline assignment: CDR1 MGHRA and CDR2 YSYEKL. V was cut by 0 bases and J by 5 bases, with 13 bases left in between. The CDR3 spans 15 residues. CDR3 sequence: CASSQDWTNGETQYF. CDR3 coding DNA: TGCGCCAGCAGCCAAGATTGGACTAACGGGGAGACCCAGTACTTC.

This clone was detected many times. V gene TRBV11-3 combines with J gene TRBJ2-5, with unresolved D. Germline-derived CDR1 and CDR2 are SGHNT and YENEEA. CDR3 length: 15 amino acids. Trimming removed 1 base from V and 2 bases from J, with 11 bases in between. As DNA, the CDR3 is TGTGCCAGCAGCTTAGGAGGAAGTATTCAAGAGACCCAGTACTTC. Its protein is CASSLGGSIQETQYF.

The table lists this clone with many counts. The chain combines TRBV20-1 with TRBJ2-3; 8 bases line up with TRBD1. The CDR3 contains 16 residues. The junction had 6 bases not matched to a gene; V was cut back by 0 bases and J by 1 base. The germline gives CDR1 DFQATT, CDR2 SNEGSKA (reference sequence). The chain's CDR3 is CSARDSPGQGTDTQYF. As DNA, the CDR3 is TGCAGTGCTAGAGATAGTCCGGGACAGGGCACAGATACGCAGTATTTT.

The rearrangement joins TRBV5-6 to TRBJ2-2; D is tentatively TRBD1 or TRBD2 (5 bases each). V lost 4 bases and J 6 bases, leaving 19 bases between the germline ends. The CDR3 consists of 16 residues. The germline gives CDR1 SGHDT, CDR2 YYEEEE. In nucleotides, the CDR3 is TGTGCCAGCAGCCTACACGGTTATGAGGGGCCCGGGGAGCTGTTTTTT. Protein: CASSLHGYEGPGELFF.

At least ten counts were recorded for this clone. The J gene is TRBJ2-7, the V gene TRBV20-1, with D hard to call. This CDR3 has 14 amino acids. Germline loops: CDR1 DFQATT, CDR2 SNEGSKA (reference sequence). The CDR3 DNA sequence: TGCAGCGCTTCGGGCTCAGATAACTCCTACGAGCAGTACTTC. It specifies CSASGSDNSYEQYF.

In its sample, this clone was seen a few times. This clone may be a read error of a much larger clone one base away. The same CDR3 arises from other DNA sequences in this sample as well. This chain uses TRBV20-1 with TRBJ2-5, with no clear D. CDR3 size: 13 residues. Germline lookup yields CDR1 DFQATT and CDR2 SNEGSKA (reference sequence). V dropped 3 bases and J dropped 4 bases, with 12 bases sitting between them. The CDR3 region has the DNA TGCAGTGCTAGGTGGGGTCAGCGAGAGACCCAGTACTTC. Translated, it gives CSARWGQRETQYF.

About this clone itself: One end of the junction does not line up with germline, which may come from a read error. This chain connects TRBV28 to TRBJ2-6, with a tentative D call TRBD1 (7 bases). The germline V gene has CDR1 MDHEN and CDR2 SYDVKM. CDR3 length: 18 amino acids. The CDR3 DNA follows: TGTGCCAGCACCACACAGGGGCGGGGATGGGCTTGGGCCAACTTCCTGACTTTC. This gives the protein CASTTQGRGWAWANFLTF.